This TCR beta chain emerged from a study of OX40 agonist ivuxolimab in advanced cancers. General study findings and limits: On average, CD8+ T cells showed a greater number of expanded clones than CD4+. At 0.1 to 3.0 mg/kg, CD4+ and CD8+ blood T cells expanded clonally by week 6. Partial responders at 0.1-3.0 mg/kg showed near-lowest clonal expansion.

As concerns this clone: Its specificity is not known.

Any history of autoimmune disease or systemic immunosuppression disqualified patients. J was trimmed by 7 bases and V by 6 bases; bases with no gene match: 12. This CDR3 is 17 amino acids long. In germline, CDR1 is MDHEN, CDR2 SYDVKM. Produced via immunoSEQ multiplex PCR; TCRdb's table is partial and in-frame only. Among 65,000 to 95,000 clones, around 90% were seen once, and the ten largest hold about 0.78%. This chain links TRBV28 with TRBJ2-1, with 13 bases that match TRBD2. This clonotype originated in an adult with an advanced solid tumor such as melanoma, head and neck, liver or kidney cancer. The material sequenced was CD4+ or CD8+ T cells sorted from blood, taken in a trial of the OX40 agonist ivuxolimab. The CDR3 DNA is TGTGCCAGCAGCCGTGGGGCACTAGCGGGAGGGGTGAATGAGCAGTTCTTC. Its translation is CASSRGALAGGVNEQFF.